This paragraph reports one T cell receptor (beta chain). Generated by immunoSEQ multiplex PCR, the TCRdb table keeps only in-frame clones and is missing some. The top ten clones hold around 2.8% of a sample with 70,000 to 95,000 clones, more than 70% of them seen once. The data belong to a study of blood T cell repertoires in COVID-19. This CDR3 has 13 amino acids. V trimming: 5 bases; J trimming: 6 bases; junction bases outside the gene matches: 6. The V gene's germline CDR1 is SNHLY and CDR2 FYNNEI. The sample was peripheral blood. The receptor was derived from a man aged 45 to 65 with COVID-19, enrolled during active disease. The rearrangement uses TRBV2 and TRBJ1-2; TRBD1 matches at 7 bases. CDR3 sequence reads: CASSRQGWDGYTF. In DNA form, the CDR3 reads TGTGCCAGCAGTAGACAGGGCTGGGATGGCTACACCTTC.